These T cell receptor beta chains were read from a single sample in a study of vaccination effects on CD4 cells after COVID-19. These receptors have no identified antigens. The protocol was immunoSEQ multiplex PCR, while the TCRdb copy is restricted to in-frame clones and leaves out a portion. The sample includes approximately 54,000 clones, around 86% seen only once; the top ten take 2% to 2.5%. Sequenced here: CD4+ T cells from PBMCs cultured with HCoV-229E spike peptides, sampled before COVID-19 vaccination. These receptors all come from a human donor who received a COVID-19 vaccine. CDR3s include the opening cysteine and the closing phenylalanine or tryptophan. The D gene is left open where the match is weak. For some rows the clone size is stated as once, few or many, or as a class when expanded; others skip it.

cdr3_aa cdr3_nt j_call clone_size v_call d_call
CASSLNWNTEAFF TGTGCCAGCAGTCTTAATTGGAACACTGAAGCTTTCTTT TRBJ1-1 . TRBV2 .
CASSLGAQDRAREKLFF TGTGCCAGCAGCCTAGGGGCCCAGGACAGGGCTAGAGAAAAACTGTTTTTT TRBJ1-4 . TRBV9 TRBD1
CAWSRMVNGYTF TGTGCCTGGAGTAGGATGGTTAATGGCTACACCTTC TRBJ1-2 . TRBV30 .
CASSLPHTDTQYF TGTGCCAGCAGCTTGCCCCACACAGATACGCAGTATTTT TRBJ2-3 . TRBV5-6 .
CASSRSGDRGDTQYF TGTGCCAGCAGCCGATCTGGGGACAGGGGGGATACGCAGTATTTT TRBJ2-3 medium-sized TRBV7-8 TRBD1
CSVDLQQGVSEQFF TGCAGCGTTGATTTGCAACAGGGGGTGAGTGAGCAGTTCTTC TRBJ2-1 . TRBV29-1 TRBD1
CASSLVGVAKNIQYF TGTGCCAGCAGCTTAGTCGGGGTGGCCAAAAACATTCAGTACTTC TRBJ2-4 . TRBV13 .
CASRVAQISPLHF TGTGCCAGCAGGGTTGCCCAAATTTCACCCCTCCACTTT TRBJ1-6 . TRBV14 .
CASRPGAPNYGYTF TGCGCCAGCAGACCAGGGGCCCCTAACTATGGCTACACCTTC TRBJ1-2 . TRBV5-1 .
CASSLDPGGSQPQHF TGCGCCAGCAGCTTGGATCCAGGGGGGAGTCAGCCCCAGCATTTT TRBJ1-5 . TRBV5-1 TRBD1
CASSPDRSQETQYF TGTGCCAGCAGTCCAGACAGAAGCCAAGAGACCCAGTACTTC TRBJ2-5 . TRBV27 .
CASEPRGSEGNTIYF TGTGCCAGCGAGCCCAGGGGGTCGGAAGGAAACACCATATATTTT TRBJ1-3 once TRBV9 TRBD1
CASSPRLAGGQETQYF TGTGCCAGCAGCCCCCGACTAGCGGGGGGCCAAGAGACCCAGTACTTC TRBJ2-5 . TRBV9 TRBD2
CASSFSGGSTDTQYF TGTGCCAGCAGCTTTAGCGGGGGTAGCACAGATACGCAGTATTTT TRBJ2-3 . TRBV5-6 TRBD2
CASSLAGARNTEAFF TGTGCCAGCAGCTTGGCGGGGGCTCGGAACACTGAAGCTTTCTTT TRBJ1-1 . TRBV7-2 .
CASSSPGGTQYF TGTGCCAGCAGCTCCCCCGGGGGGACCCAGTACTTC TRBJ2-5 . TRBV7-8 .
CASSFRDTIRKTQYF TGTGCCAGCAGCTTCCGGGACACCATCCGAAAGACCCAGTACTTC TRBJ2-5 . TRBV7-8 .
CASSRMGEGVSGYTF TGTGCCAGCAGTCGAATGGGGGAGGGAGTTAGTGGCTACACCTTC TRBJ1-2 once TRBV2 .
CASSQDRLAGTDTQYF TGTGCCAGCAGCCAAGATCGGCTAGCGGGCACAGATACGCAGTATTTT TRBJ2-3 . TRBV3-1/TRBV3-2 TRBD2
CASRYTGGATNEKLFF TGCGCCAGCAGGTATACAGGGGGAGCAACTAATGAAAAACTGTTTTTT TRBJ1-4 . TRBV5-1 TRBD1
CASSFFSAEAFF TGTGCCAGCAGCTTTTTTTCAGCTGAAGCTTTCTTT TRBJ1-1 . TRBV5-6 .
CASSRQQETQYF TGTGCCAGCAGCCGACAACAAGAGACCCAGTACTTC TRBJ2-5 . TRBV3-1/TRBV3-2 .
CSVVGGGNSYNEQFF TGCAGCGTTGTAGGTGGGGGGAACTCCTACAATGAGCAGTTCTTC TRBJ2-1 . TRBV29-1 .
CASSISRQAGETQYF TGTGCCAGCAGCATCTCCAGACAGGCGGGAGAGACCCAGTACTTC TRBJ2-5 once TRBV9 .
CASRRGADYGYTF TGTGCCAGCAGGCGGGGCGCAGACTATGGCTACACCTTC TRBJ1-2 . TRBV12-3/TRBV12-4 .
CASRTGPNTEAFF TGTGCCAGCAGGACAGGACCGAACACTGAAGCTTTCTTT TRBJ1-1 . TRBV7-9 .
CASSLEQADTQYF TGCGCCAGCAGCTTGGAACAGGCAGATACGCAGTATTTT TRBJ2-3 . TRBV5-1 .
CAWDRDREGETQYF TGTGCCTGGGACCGGGACAGGGAAGGAGAGACCCAGTACTTC TRBJ2-5 . TRBV30 TRBD1
CASSQSGAGGHVVSATNEKLFF TGCGCCAGCAGTCAAAGCGGCGCAGGGGGCCATGTTGTATCTGCAACTAATGAAAAACTGTTTTTT TRBJ1-4 . TRBV23-1 TRBD1
CASKVEWADGLETQYF TGTGCCAGCAAGGTTGAGTGGGCCGACGGTTTAGAGACCCAGTACTTC TRBJ2-5 . TRBV3-1/TRBV3-2 .
CASSQDLVVRYGYTF TGTGCCAGCAGCCAAGATTTGGTCGTTAGGTATGGCTACACCTTC TRBJ1-2 few TRBV3-1/TRBV3-2 .
CASSLASSGLVDTQYF TGTGCCAGCAGCTTAGCGAGTAGCGGGTTAGTAGATACGCAGTATTTT TRBJ2-3 . TRBV7-2 TRBD2
CASSSGTGNYGYTF TGTGCCAGCAGCTCCGGGACGGGTAACTATGGCTACACCTTC TRBJ1-2 . TRBV7-9 .
CASSIVPVQAIYGYTF TGTGCCAGTAGTATAGTGCCGGTTCAGGCCATCTATGGCTACACCTTC TRBJ1-2 . TRBV19 .
CASSLTGVEEKLFF TGTGCCAGCAGTCTGACAGGGGTCGAGGAAAAACTGTTTTTT TRBJ1-4 . TRBV2 TRBD1
CASSLGQNTGELFF TGTGCCAGCAGTTTAGGACAGAACACCGGGGAGCTGTTTTTT TRBJ2-2 . TRBV27 .
CASSDNQGRAGELFF TGTGCCAGCAGTGATAATCAGGGTAGAGCCGGGGAGCTGTTTTTT TRBJ2-2 . TRBV25-1 .
CASSQDRKGANTEAFF TGCGCCAGCAGCCAAGATCGAAAGGGGGCGAACACTGAAGCTTTCTTT TRBJ1-1 . TRBV4-1 TRBD1
CASSQSGTNSGNTIYF TGCGCCAGCAGCCAATCTGGGACAAACTCTGGAAACACCATATATTTT TRBJ1-3 . TRBV4-3 .
CASSRDSASYGYTF TGTGCCAGCAGCCGGGACAGTGCTAGCTATGGCTACACCTTC TRBJ1-2 . TRBV7-9 TRBD1
CASSQPDRVNTEAFF TGTGCCAGCAGCCAACCGGACAGGGTGAACACTGAAGCTTTCTTT TRBJ1-1 . TRBV11-2 TRBD1
CASTTGYIGYTF TGTGCCAGCACGACAGGGTATATTGGCTACACCTTC TRBJ1-2 few TRBV2 TRBD1
CASSLLTGGGNTIYF TGCGCCAGCAGCCTCCTAACGGGCGGGGGAAACACCATATATTTT TRBJ1-3 few TRBV4-1 .
CASSSGRKLVAGTYNEQFF TGTGCCAGCAGCTCGGGTCGGAAGCTAGTAGCGGGAACATACAATGAGCAGTTCTTC TRBJ2-1 . TRBV5-8 TRBD2
CASSLRGVNTGELFF TGTGCCAGCAGCTTAAGAGGGGTAAACACCGGGGAGCTGTTTTTT TRBJ2-2 . TRBV7-2 .
CASSLRGAETQYF TGTGCCAGCAGCTTACGGGGGGCAGAGACCCAGTACTTC TRBJ2-5 once TRBV7-3 .